This T cell receptor beta chain was sequenced for a study of radiation and T cells in renal cell carcinoma. The time point was: baseline pretreatment blood. Treatment noted: 15 Gy SBRT to primary tumor, nephrectomy 4 weeks later. Radiation-treated patients gave blood at baseline, week 2 and week 4. Trimming removed 5 bases at V and 7 bases at J, with 18 bases between. The CDR3 is 15 amino acids. Germline V gene lookup returns CDR1 SGHAT and CDR2 FQNNGV. The data were produced by immunoSEQ multiplex PCR, yet TCRdb's version contains in-frame clones alone and is incomplete. Among about 160,000 clones listed, around 89% were seen once.

The source was blood, collected from a patient whose treatment included radiotherapy and nephrectomy. The gene calls are TRBV11-2 and TRBJ1-5; possibly TRBD1 for D (5 bases). The sequence was obtained from an older woman with renal cell carcinoma. The CDR3 spells CASSTGGDGGQPQHF. As DNA, the CDR3 is TGTGCCAGCAGCACCGGTGGGGACGGGGGGCAGCCCCAGCATTTT.